This passage covers 14 T cell receptor beta chains from one sample sequenced in a study of regulatory T cells in long-lasting Graves disease. Time point described: newly diagnosed GD, antithyroid drugs for less than 3 months. RNA extracted from PBMCs served as the sequencing template. Construction of the TCR beta libraries employed iRepertoire HTBI primers in conjunction with Arm-PCR of CDR3 regions. TCRdb reprocessed the multiplex PCR reads via MiXCR and lists one record per CDR3 protein. The data contain 450,000 to 600,000 distinct CDR3 sequences, roughly 13% of them seen just once; the ten biggest clones take up 8% to 10%. The same data also went into a second study, on T cells in Graves' hyperthyroidism and ophthalmopathy.

The source material was peripheral blood mononuclear cells (PBMCs), sampled at new diagnosis, from a patient treated with antithyroid drugs. Every receptor here comes from a man younger than 40 with Graves disease.

This clonotype has more than one count but fewer than ten. Being one base from a much bigger clone, this may be a read error. This chain joins TRBV2 and TRBJ2-1; no firm D call. Germline lookup yields CDR1 SNHLY and CDR2 FYNNEI. The CDR3 length is 11 residues. The CDR3 nucleotides are TGTGCCAGCGTCTCCTACAATGGGCAGTTCTTC. Translated: CASVSYNGQFF.

This clonotype was detected many times. The V gene is TRBV29-1, the J gene TRBJ2-5; 12 bases are a match to TRBD1. This CDR3 is built from 15 residues. Germline V gene sequence: CDR1 SQVTM, CDR2 ANQGSEA. With V trimmed by 4 bases and J by 6 bases, 9 bases remained unmatched. CDR3 region: CSVGVGTGGLKTQYF. Here the CDR3 DNA reads TGCAGCGTTGGGGTGGGGACAGGGGGCCTGAAGACCCAGTACTTC.

The chain couples TRBV9 to TRBJ1-5, with D uncertain. Trimming left V 3 bases short and J 4 bases short, with 17 bases between. CDR3 length equals 16 residues. Germline CDR1 SGDLS, CDR2 YYNGEE. CDR3 sequence reads: CASSGGSTAENQPQHF. CDR3 nucleotide sequence: TGTGCCAGCAGCGGAGGGTCAACAGCAGAAAATCAGCCCCAGCATTTT. Supplemented by reference TRBV9 and TRBJ1-5, the full variable domain reads DSGVTQTPKHLITATGQRVTLRCSPRSGDLSVYWYQQSLDQGLQFLIQYYNGEERAKGNILERFSAQQFPDLHSELNLSSLELGDSALYFCASSGGSTAENQPQHFGDGTRLSIL.

Only a few counts were recorded for this clonotype. At one of its ends the junction is not consistent with the germline gene, which may arise from a read error. The chain joins TRBV6-5 to TRBJ2-1; unclear D gene. From germline, CDR1 is MNHEY and CDR2 SVGAGI. The CDR3 is made up of 13 amino acids. The CDR3 loop is CTSSYGPLMEQFF. DNA for the CDR3: TGTACCAGCAGTTACGGACCCCTAATGGAGCAGTTCTTC.

This clonotype has at least ten counts. J is TRBJ1-1 and V is TRBV27; 8 nucleotides line up with TRBD1. Germline trimming cut 3 bases from V and 5 bases from J; bases unmatched to any gene: 8. Germline CDR1 MNHEY, CDR2 SMNVEV (reference sequence). The CDR3 is 15 amino acids. CDR3 amino acids: CASSLIQGAGTEAFF. The CDR3 DNA reads as TGTGCCAGCAGTTTGATCCAGGGGGCAGGGACTGAAGCTTTCTTT.

The chain recombines TRBV6-5 with TRBJ2-5; the D gene is possibly TRBD1 (5 bases). The length of the CDR3 is 14 residues. Germline values: CDR1 MNHEY, CDR2 SVGAGI. V lost 0 bases and J 4 bases, leaving 9 bases between the germline ends. For the CDR3, the DNA is TGTGCCAGCAGTTACTCGAGCAGGGCAGAGACCCAGTACTTC. It translates to CASSYSSRAETQYF.

As concerns this clonotype: A much larger clonotype is one base distant, so this may be a read error. The CDR3 does not end in the conserved phenylalanine or tryptophan, so this is likely a read error. This chain links TRBV12-3 or TRBV12-4 with TRBJ2-1; no definite D call. The CDR3 is made up of 13 amino acids. Trimming took off 1 base at V and 9 bases at J, with 10 bases between the two ends. DNA of the CDR3: TGTGCCAGCAGTTTAGGTTCCCTTGGTGAGCAGTTCTCC. Its protein product is CASSLGSLGEQFS.

This clonotype was found many times. The chain uses TRBV20-1 and TRBJ1-2; the D gene is possibly TRBD1 (5 bases). The germline CDR1 and CDR2 sequences are DFQATT and SNEGSKA (reference sequence). V lost 1 base and J 3 bases, leaving 12 bases between the germline ends. The CDR3 sequence is 14 residues long. The CDR3 DNA reads TGCAGTGCTAGAGTAGGGGACGGACACTATGGCTACACCTTC. It codes for CSARVGDGHYGYTF.

Ten or more counts support this clonotype. This rearrangement joins TRBV6-1 to TRBJ2-7; TRBD1 matches 9 bases. The germline V gene encodes CDR1 MNHNS and CDR2 SASEGT. The V and J ends lost 6 bases and 0 bases, in that order; junction bases with no gene match: 9. CDR3 size: 16 residues. The CDR3 here is CASSPRGQGASYEQYF. The CDR3 DNA follows: TGTGCCAGCAGCCCCCGGGGACAGGGAGCCTCCTACGAGCAGTACTTC.

This clonotype was detected many times. The rearrangement uses TRBV2 and TRBJ2-1, with 10 bases identical to TRBD2. CDR3 length equals 14 residues. Germline V gene lookup returns CDR1 SNHLY and CDR2 FYNNEI. Trimming at V came to 8 bases and at J to 7 bases, leaving 8 bases not matched to a gene. CDR3 sequence: CASAPFSGGNEQFF. The CDR3 DNA reads as TGTGCCAGCGCCCCGTTTAGCGGGGGGAATGAGCAGTTCTTC.

This clonotype occurred many times. The chain carries TRBV5-1 and TRBJ2-7; 9 nucleotides align to TRBD2. CDR1 SGHRS and CDR2 YFSETQ come from the germline V gene. This CDR3 spans 18 amino acids. With V trimmed by 0 bases and J by 3 bases, 13 bases remained unmatched. The DNA of the CDR3 is TGCGCCAGCAGCTTGGACCCTAGCGGGGAATGGGTCGGCTACGAGCAGTACTTC. It specifies CASSLDPSGEWVGYEQYF.

The chain has TRBV11-2 and TRBJ2-7; 9 nucleotides line up with TRBD1. Per the germline V gene, CDR1 is SGHAT and CDR2 is FQNNGV. Trimming took 6 bases from V and 1 from J; bases not matched to a gene: 13. This CDR3 is 17 amino acids long. CDR3 bases: TGTGCCAGCAGTCGCCCGGGCGGGACAGGGCCTTCCTACGAGCAGTACTTC. This gives the protein CASSRPGGTGPSYEQYF.

The CDR3 nucleotides are TGTGCCAGCAGCTCTGACACAGGGCTGAACACTGAAGCTTTCTTT. Amino acid sequence: CASSSDTGLNTEAFF. The genes are TRBV5-4 and TRBJ1-1; maybe TRBD1 (6 bases). The CDR3 sequence is 15 residues long. V was cut by 3 bases and J by 0 bases, with 12 bases left in between. Germline CDR1 reads SGHNT; CDR2 reads YYREEE (reference sequence).

This clonotype was counted many times. CDR3 sequence (DNA): TGTGCCAGCGGAGGACTAGCGGGTGGCGGAGCGCAGTACTTC. Translation: CASGGLAGGGAQYF. This chain joins TRBV7-2 and TRBJ2-7; 11 bases are shared with TRBD2. Germline assignment: CDR1 SGHTA and CDR2 FQGNSA. The J segment lost 9 bases and the V segment lost 8 bases, leaving 12 bases of the junction unmatched. The CDR3 has 14 residues.